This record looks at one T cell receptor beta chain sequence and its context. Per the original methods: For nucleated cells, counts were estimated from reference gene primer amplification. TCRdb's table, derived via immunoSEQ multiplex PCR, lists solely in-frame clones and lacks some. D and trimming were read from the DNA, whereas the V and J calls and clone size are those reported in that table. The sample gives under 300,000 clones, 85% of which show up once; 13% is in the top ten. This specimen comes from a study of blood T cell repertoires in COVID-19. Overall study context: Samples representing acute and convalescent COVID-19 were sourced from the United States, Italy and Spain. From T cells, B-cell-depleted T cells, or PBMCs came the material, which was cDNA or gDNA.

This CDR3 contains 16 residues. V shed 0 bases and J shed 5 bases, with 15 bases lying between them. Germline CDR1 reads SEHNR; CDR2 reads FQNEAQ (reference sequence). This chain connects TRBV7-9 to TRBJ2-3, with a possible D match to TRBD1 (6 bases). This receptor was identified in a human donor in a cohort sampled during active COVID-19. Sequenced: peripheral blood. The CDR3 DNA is TGTGCCAGCAGCTTAGCCAACACAGGGTTGGGAGATACGCAGTATTTT. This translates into CASSLANTGLGDTQYF.